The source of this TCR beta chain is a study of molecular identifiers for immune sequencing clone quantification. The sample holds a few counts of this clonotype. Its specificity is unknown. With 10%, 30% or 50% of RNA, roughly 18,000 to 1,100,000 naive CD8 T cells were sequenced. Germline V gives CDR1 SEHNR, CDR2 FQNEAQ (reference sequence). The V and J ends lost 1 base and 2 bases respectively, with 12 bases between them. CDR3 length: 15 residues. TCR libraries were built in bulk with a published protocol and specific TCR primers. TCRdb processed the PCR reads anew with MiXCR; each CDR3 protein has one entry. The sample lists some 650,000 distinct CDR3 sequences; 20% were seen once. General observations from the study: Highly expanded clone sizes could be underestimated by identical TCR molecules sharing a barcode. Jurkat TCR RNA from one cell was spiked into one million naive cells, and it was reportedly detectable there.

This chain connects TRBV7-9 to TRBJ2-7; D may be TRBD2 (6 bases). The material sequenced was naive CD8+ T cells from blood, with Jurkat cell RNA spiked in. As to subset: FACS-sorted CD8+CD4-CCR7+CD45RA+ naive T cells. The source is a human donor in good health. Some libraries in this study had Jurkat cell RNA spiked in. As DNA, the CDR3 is TGTGCCAGCAGCTTAGACGGAGGGATCGCCTACGAGCAGTACTTC. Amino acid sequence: CASSLDGGIAYEQYF.